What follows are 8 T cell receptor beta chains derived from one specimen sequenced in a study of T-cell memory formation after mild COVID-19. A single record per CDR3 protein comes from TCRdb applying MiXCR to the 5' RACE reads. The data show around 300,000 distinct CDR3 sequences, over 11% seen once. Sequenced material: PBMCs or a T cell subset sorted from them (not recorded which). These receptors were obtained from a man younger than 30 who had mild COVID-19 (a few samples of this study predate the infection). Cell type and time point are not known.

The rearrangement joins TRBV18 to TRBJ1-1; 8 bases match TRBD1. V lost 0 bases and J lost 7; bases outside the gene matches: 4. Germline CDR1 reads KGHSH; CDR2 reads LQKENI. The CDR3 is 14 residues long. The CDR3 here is CASSPPGQASEAFF. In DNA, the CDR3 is TGTGCCAGCTCACCACCGGGACAGGCTAGTGAAGCTTTCTTT.

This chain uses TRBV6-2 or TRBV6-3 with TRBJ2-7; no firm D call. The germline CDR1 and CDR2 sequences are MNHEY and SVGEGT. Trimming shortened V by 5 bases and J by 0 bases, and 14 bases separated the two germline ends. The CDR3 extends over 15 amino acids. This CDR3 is CASSRDGHSSYEQYV. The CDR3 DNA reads TGTGCCAGCAGTAGAGACGGTCACAGCTCCTACGAGCAGTACGTC.

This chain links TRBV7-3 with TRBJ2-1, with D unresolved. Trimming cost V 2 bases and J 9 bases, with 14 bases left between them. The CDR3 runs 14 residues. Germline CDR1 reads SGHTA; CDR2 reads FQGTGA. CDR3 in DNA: TGTGCCAGCAGCTTAGGGTCACGAGACGGTGAGCAGTTCTTC. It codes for CASSLGSRDGEQFF.

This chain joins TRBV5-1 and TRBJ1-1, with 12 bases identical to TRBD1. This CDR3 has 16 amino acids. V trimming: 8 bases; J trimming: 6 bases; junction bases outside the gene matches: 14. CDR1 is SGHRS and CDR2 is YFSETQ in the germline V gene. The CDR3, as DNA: TGCGCCAGTCGCCCGCCACGGGACAGGGGGCTGGCTGAAGCTTTCTTT. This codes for CASRPPRDRGLAEAFF.

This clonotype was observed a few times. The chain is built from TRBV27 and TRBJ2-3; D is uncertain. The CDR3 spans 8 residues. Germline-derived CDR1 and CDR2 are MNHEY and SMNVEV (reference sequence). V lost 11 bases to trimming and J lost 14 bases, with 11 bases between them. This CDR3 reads CASRPGYF. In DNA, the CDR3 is TGTGCCTCTCGACCGGGGTATTTT.

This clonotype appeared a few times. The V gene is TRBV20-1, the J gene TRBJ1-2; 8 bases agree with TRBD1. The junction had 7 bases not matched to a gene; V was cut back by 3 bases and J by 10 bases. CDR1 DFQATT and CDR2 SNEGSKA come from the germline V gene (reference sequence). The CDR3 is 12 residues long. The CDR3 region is CSARPDRVDYTF. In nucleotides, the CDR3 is TGCAGTGCTAGGCCGGACAGGGTGGACTACACCTTC.

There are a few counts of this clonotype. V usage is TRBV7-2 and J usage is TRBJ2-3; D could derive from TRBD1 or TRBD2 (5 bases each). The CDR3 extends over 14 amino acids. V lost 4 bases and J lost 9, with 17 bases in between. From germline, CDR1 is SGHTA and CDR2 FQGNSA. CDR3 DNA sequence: TGTGCCAGCAGCTCTAGGCCCAGGGACGAAACGCAGTATTTT. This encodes CASSSRPRDETQYF.

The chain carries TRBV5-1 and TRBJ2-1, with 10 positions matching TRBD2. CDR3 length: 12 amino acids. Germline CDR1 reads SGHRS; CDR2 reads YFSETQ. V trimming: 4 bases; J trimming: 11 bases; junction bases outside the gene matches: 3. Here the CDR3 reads CASSMTSGQQFF. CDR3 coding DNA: TGCGCCAGCAGCATGACTAGCGGGCAGCAGTTCTTC.